Listed below are T cell receptor beta chains from one sample, sequenced in a study of T-cell memory formation after mild COVID-19. TCRdb reprocessed the 5' RACE reads with MiXCR, giving one entry per CDR3 protein. The sample yields approximately 250,000 distinct CDR3 sequences, approximately 15% seen once. What was sequenced was PBMCs or a T cell subset sorted from them (not recorded which). The receptors here all came from a man aged 18 to 35 who had mild COVID-19 (a few samples of this study predate the infection). Cell type and time point are not known. Each CDR3 is given with its conserved first and last residue. The D gene is left open where the match is weak. Clone size, where shown, is once, few, many, or a class for clones that have expanded.

J gene | D gene | clone size | V gene | CDR3 protein | CDR3 DNA
TRBJ1-2 | TRBD1 | NA | TRBV18 | CASSPDDRGRGYTF | TGTGCCAGCTCACCAGATGACAGGGGGAGAGGATACACCTTC
TRBJ2-3 | TRBD2 | NA | TRBV12-3/TRBV12-4 | CASSLAAGGTDTDTQYF | TGTGCCAGCAGTTTAGCGGCGGGAGGGACAGACACAGATACGCAGTATTTT
TRBJ2-1 | NA | NA | TRBV9 | CASSAPRTGDQFF | TGTGCCAGCAGCGCACCGCGGACGGGGGATCAGTTCTTC
TRBJ2-3 | NA | few | TRBV6-2/TRBV6-3 | CASRGSSTDTQYF | TGTGCCAGCAGGGGCAGTAGCACAGATACGCAGTATTTT
TRBJ2-3 | NA | few | TRBV7-2 | CASSPGRVDTQYF | TGTGCCAGCAGCCCTGGACGGGTAGATACGCAGTATTTT
TRBJ1-2 | NA | NA | TRBV6-5 | CASSNTGVGGYGYTF | TGTGCCAGCAGTAACACCGGCGTAGGTGGCTATGGCTACACCTTC
TRBJ1-2 | TRBD1 | once | TRBV27 | CASRRQGREGYTF | TGTGCCAGCCGGCGACAGGGTCGTGAGGGCTACACCTTC
TRBJ1-5 | NA | few | TRBV6-5 | CASSKGGAGRLPGNQPQHF | TGTGCCAGCAGTAAGGGAGGGGCCGGCCGGCTCCCGGGCAATCAGCCCCAGCATTTT
TRBJ1-2 | TRBD1 | few | TRBV5-4 | CASTMGQNYGYTF | TGTGCCAGCACCATGGGACAGAACTATGGCTACACCTTC
TRBJ1-2 | TRBD1 | NA | TRBV25-1 | CASRVETGGEYTF | TGTGCCAGCAGAGTCGAGACAGGGGGCGAATACACCTTC
TRBJ1-4 | NA | NA | TRBV7-6 | CASSPLGATLNEKLFF | TGTGCCAGCAGCCCACTGGGAGCAACGCTAAATGAAAAACTGTTTTTT
TRBJ1-1 | TRBD1 | few | TRBV12-3/TRBV12-4 | CASGTGIPNTEAFF | TGTGCCAGCGGGACAGGGATCCCGAACACTGAAGCTTTCTTT
TRBJ2-7 | TRBD2 | many | TRBV20-1 | CSAIGQRGDYEQYF | TGCAGTGCTATTGGGCAGCGGGGGGACTACGAGCAGTACTTC
TRBJ2-5 | NA | few | TRBV20-1 | CSASIPTETQYF | TGCAGTGCTAGTATACCCACAGAGACCCAGTACTTC
TRBJ2-1 | NA | NA | TRBV6-5 | CASSYSAQIHEQFF | TGTGCCAGCAGTTACTCGGCGCAGATCCATGAGCAGTTCTTC
TRBJ2-5 | TRBD1 | NA | TRBV4-1 | CASSLGGTGPVETQYF | TGCGCCAGCAGCCTCGGAGGGACAGGGCCGGTAGAGACCCAGTACTTC
TRBJ2-1 | TRBD2 | once | TRBV10-3 | CAIRTGTKAEVF | TGTGCCATCAGGACCGGGACTAAGGCGGAGGTCTTC
TRBJ2-3 | NA | few | TRBV9 | CASSAYRASDTQYF | TGTGCCAGCAGCGCCTACAGGGCATCAGATACGCAGTATTTT
TRBJ2-3 | TRBD1 | NA | TRBV19 | CASSFGQGVDTQYF | TGTGCCAGTAGTTTTGGACAGGGCGTGGATACGCAGTATTTT
TRBJ2-3 | NA | few | TRBV7-2 | CASSLWGGASDTQYF | TGTGCCAGCAGCTTATGGGGGGGGGCGTCCGATACGCAGTATTTT
TRBJ2-2 | TRBD2 | NA | TRBV19 | CASSITSGATGELFF | TGTGCCAGTAGTATTACTAGCGGGGCCACCGGGGAGCTGTTTTTT
TRBJ2-4 | TRBD1 | few | TRBV6-5 | CASRETGGENIQYF | TGTGCCAGCAGAGAGACAGGGGGGGAAAACATTCAGTACTTC
TRBJ1-5 | NA | NA | TRBV7-9 | CASSSGDSNQPQHF | TGTGCCAGCAGTTCAGGGGACAGCAATCAGCCCCAGCATTTT
TRBJ1-6 | NA | few | TRBV5-1 | CASSLDPILDNSPLHF | TGCGCCAGCAGCCTCGACCCCATACTGGATAATTCACCCCTCCACTTT
TRBJ2-1 | TRBD1 | few | TRBV5-1 | CASSPSPGQDEQFF | TGCGCCAGCAGCCCCTCCCCGGGACAGGATGAGCAGTTCTTC
TRBJ1-4 | NA | NA | TRBV12-3/TRBV12-4 | CASSLPGDYNEKLFF | TGTGCCAGCAGTTTACCCGGGGATTATAATGAAAAACTGTTTTTT
TRBJ2-3 | TRBD2 | NA | TRBV9 | CASSRTSADTQYF | TGTGCCAGCAGCCGAACTAGCGCAGATACGCAGTATTTT
TRBJ1-2 | NA | NA | TRBV5-1 | CASSLGHRDYGYTF | TGCGCCAGCAGCTTGGGCCACAGGGACTATGGCTACACCTTC
TRBJ2-1 | NA | few | TRBV3-1 | CASSQEGLRHNEQFF | TGTGCCAGCAGCCAAGAGGGACTCCGGCACAATGAGCAGTTCTTC
TRBJ2-1 | TRBD2 | NA | TRBV3-1 | CASSQAQRGDLFF | TGTGCCAGCAGCCAAGCCCAGCGGGGGGACCTGTTCTTC
TRBJ2-1 | NA | NA | TRBV7-3 | CASSLLSGGHNEQFF | TGTGCCAGCAGCTTACTGTCTGGGGGCCACAATGAGCAGTTCTTC
TRBJ2-1 | NA | few | TRBV2 | CASSEAGRGANEQFF | TGTGCCAGCAGTGAAGCGGGCCGGGGGGCCAATGAGCAGTTCTTC
TRBJ1-3 | NA | few | TRBV4-3 | CASSPALGGTMNTIYF | TGCGCCAGCAGCCCGGCCCTCGGAGGGACAATGAACACCATATATTTT
TRBJ2-3 | TRBD2 | few | TRBV10-3 | CAISEFGLAGTDTQYF | TGTGCCATCAGTGAGTTCGGACTAGCGGGCACAGATACGCAGTATTTT
TRBJ2-5 | NA | NA | TRBV7-2 | CASSLRRGQETQYF | TGTGCCAGCAGCTTACGGCGGGGCCAAGAGACCCAGTACTTC
TRBJ2-3 | NA | few | TRBV20-1 | CSGGPSTDTQYF | TGCAGTGGGGGTCCCTCCACAGATACGCAGTATTTT
TRBJ2-3 | NA | NA | TRBV12-3/TRBV12-4 | CASSPTSGTGGDTQYF | TGTGCCAGCAGTCCCACCTCCGGCACTGGGGGAGATACGCAGTATTTT
TRBJ2-5 | NA | many | TRBV5-1 | CASSSGPLYQETQYF | TGCGCCAGCAGCTCGGGACCCCTTTACCAAGAGACCCAGTACTTC
TRBJ2-5 | NA | NA | TRBV3-1 | CASSLSGNRETQYF | TGTGCCAGCAGCCTTTCGGGGAATCGGGAGACCCAGTACTTC
TRBJ2-7 | NA | few | TRBV20-1 | CSARVRNNYEQYF | TGCAGTGCTAGAGTCAGGAACAACTACGAGCAGTACTTC
TRBJ1-2 | NA | many | TRBV5-1 | CASSLDGQSTLPTF | TGCGCCAGCAGCTTGGATGGACAGTCCACCCTTCCCACCTTC
TRBJ2-1 | NA | NA | TRBV11-2 | CATRQHDNEQFF | TGTGCCACTCGACAGCATGACAATGAGCAGTTCTTC
TRBJ1-5 | NA | NA | TRBV5-1 | CASSPGGFEQPQHF | TGCGCCAGCAGCCCTGGCGGGTTCGAGCAGCCCCAGCATTTT
TRBJ1-1 | NA | NA | TRBV6-1 | CASSWVEDTEAFF | TGTGCCAGCAGTTGGGTAGAGGACACTGAAGCTTTCTTT
TRBJ1-1 | NA | few | TRBV12-5 | CASGLIMNTEAFF | TGTGCTAGTGGTCTAATCATGAACACTGAAGCTTTCTTT
TRBJ1-4 | TRBD1 | NA | TRBV7-8 | CASSSNPRGQYEKLFF | TGTGCCAGCAGCTCCAACCCTAGGGGGCAGTATGAAAAACTGTTTTTT
TRBJ1-5 | NA | NA | TRBV12-3/TRBV12-4 | CASSLQALNNQPQHF | TGTGCCAGCAGCCTCCAGGCTCTAAACAATCAGCCCCAGCATTTT
TRBJ2-7 | TRBD2 | few | TRBV5-1 | CASSPGLAGGNSYEQYF | TGCGCCAGCAGCCCGGGACTAGCGGGGGGGAACTCCTACGAGCAGTACTTC
TRBJ1-4 | NA | NA | TRBV20-1 | CSASSPSATNEKLFF | TGCAGTGCGTCGTCCCCCTCCGCAACTAATGAAAAACTGTTTTTT
TRBJ1-4 | NA | NA | TRBV7-2 | CASSSSLMGEKLFF | TGTGCCAGCAGCTCCAGTCTCATGGGTGAAAAACTGTTTTTT
TRBJ2-3 | NA | few | TRBV6-5 | CASSLDGSMVTDTQYF | TGTGCCAGCAGTCTGGACGGGTCCATGGTCACAGATACGCAGTATTTT
TRBJ2-3 | NA | NA | TRBV2 | CASSAPDTQYF | TGTGCCAGCAGTGCCCCAGATACGCAGTATTTT
TRBJ2-1 | NA | few | TRBV18 | CASSPDRRFEQFF | TGTGCCAGCTCACCGGACAGACGTTTTGAGCAGTTCTTC
TRBJ2-5 | NA | few | TRBV5-5 | CASSSRPGAKETQYF | TGTGCCAGCAGCTCACGCCCGGGGGCGAAAGAGACCCAGTACTTC